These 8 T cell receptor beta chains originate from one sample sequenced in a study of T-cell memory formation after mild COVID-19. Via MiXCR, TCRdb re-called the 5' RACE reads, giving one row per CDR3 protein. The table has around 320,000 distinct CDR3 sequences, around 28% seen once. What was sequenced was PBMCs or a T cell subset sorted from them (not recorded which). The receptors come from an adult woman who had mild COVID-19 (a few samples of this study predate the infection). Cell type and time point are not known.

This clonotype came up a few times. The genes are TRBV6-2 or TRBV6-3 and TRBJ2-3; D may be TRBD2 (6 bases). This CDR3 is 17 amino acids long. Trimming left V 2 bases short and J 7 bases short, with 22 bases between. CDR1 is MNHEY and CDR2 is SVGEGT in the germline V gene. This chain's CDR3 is CASSYPQVGLRGNTQYF. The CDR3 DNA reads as TGTGCCAGCAGTTACCCCCAGGTGGGGCTCCGGGGGAATACGCAGTATTTT.

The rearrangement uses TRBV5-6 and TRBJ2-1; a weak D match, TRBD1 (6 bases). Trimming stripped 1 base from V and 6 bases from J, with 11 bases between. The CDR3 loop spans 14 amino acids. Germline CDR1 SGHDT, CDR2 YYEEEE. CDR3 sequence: CASSLQGQSNEQFF. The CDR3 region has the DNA TGTGCCAGCAGCTTGCAAGGACAGAGCAATGAGCAGTTCTTC.

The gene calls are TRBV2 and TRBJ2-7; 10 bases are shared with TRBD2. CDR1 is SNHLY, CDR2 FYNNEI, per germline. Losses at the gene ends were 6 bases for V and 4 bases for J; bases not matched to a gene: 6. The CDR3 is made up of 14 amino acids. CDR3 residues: CASSPGLALYEQYF. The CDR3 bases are TGTGCCAGCAGCCCGGGACTAGCGTTATACGAGCAGTACTTC.

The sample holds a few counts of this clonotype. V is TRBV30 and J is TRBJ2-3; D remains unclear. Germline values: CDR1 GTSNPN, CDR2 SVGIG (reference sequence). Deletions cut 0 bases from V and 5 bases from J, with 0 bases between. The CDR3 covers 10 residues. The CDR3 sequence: CAWSVDTQYF. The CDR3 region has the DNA TGTGCCTGGAGTGTAGATACGCAGTATTTT.

The CDR3 DNA is TGTGCCAGCAGTCCTCGGGGTGCGGGAGGGCCAGCTGTCGAGCAGTACTTC. Protein: CASSPRGAGGPAVEQYF. The rearrangement joins TRBV12-3 or TRBV12-4 to TRBJ2-7; TRBD2 matches 9 bases. J lost 6 bases, V lost 5 bases, and 17 bases had no gene match. The CDR3 totals 17 residues.

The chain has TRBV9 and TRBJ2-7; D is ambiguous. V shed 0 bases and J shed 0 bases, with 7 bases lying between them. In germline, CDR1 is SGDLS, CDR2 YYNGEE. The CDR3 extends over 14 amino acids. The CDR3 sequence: CASSVGADSYEQYF. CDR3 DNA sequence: TGTGCCAGCAGCGTAGGGGCAGACTCCTACGAGCAGTACTTC.

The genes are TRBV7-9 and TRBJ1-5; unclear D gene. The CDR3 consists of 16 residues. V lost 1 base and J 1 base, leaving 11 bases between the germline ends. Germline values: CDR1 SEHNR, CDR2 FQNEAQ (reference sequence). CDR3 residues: CASSLVGGSSNQPQHF. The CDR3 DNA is TGTGCCAGCAGCTTAGTAGGAGGGAGCAGCAATCAGCCCCAGCATTTT.

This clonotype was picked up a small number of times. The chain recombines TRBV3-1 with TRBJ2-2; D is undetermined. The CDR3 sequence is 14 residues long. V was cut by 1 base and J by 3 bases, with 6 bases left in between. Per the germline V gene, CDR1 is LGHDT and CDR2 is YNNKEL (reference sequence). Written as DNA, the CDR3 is TGTGCCAGCAGCCAAGGGGGTTACACCGGGGAGCTGTTTTTT. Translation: CASSQGGYTGELFF.